This T cell receptor (beta chain) was observed in a study of regulatory T cells in long-lasting Graves disease. According to the study, TCR beta libraries were built with iRepertoire HTBI primers and CDR3-region Arm-PCR. MiXCR was run by TCRdb on the multiplex PCR reads, yielding one entry per CDR3 protein. The sample records 600,000 to 650,000 distinct CDR3 sequences, 16% being singletons. V lost 0 bases and J 7 bases, leaving 19 bases between the germline ends. This CDR3 has 16 amino acids. Germline V lookup: CDR1 MNHEY, CDR2 SVGEGT. This clonotype came up a few times. The time point denotes: newly diagnosed GD, antithyroid drugs for less than 3 months. Following extraction of RNA from PBMCs, that RNA was used to make the TCR library. The sample also formed part of further work on T cells in Graves' hyperthyroidism and ophthalmopathy.

The sequence was obtained from a woman between 25 and 40 years old with Graves disease. The material was peripheral blood mononuclear cells (PBMCs), obtained at new diagnosis, from a patient treated with antithyroid drugs. This chain connects TRBV6-2 or TRBV6-3 to TRBJ2-7; TRBD1 or TRBD2 may be the D gene (5 bases each). CDR3 coding DNA: TGTGCCAGCAGTTACTCGATCTGGGGACGTTCGTGGGAGCAGTACTTC. Translated: CASSYSIWGRSWEQYF.